This T cell receptor (beta chain) is drawn from a study of shared clonotypes between healthy human individuals. General study findings and limits: Among donors, clonotype sharing was expected to be affected by sequencing depth.

Concerning this clone itself: Its antigen is unidentified.

Germline V gives CDR1 WSHSY, CDR2 SAAADI. This CDR3 contains 15 residues. The V segment lost 2 bases and the J segment 8 bases; nucleotides outside the gene matches: 7. The sequencing of unsorted PBMC DNA took place on ten immunoSEQ deep assay plates. Using immunoSEQ multiplex PCR, the repertoire was profiled, and TCRdb retains in-frame clones only, with some absent. This sample yields 450,000 to 500,000 clones, of which around three quarters are seen a single time; around 12% belongs to the top ten. Adults of Caucasian background living in Nashville, Tennessee made up all donors. About 100 million PBMCs per unsorted sample were used for genomic DNA.

The sequenced sample was PBMCs. This chain joins TRBV10-2 and TRBJ1-4; 8 nucleotides line up with TRBD1. The receptor comes from a woman in her thirties or forties in good health. Some clones in this sample may be carry-over from other donors' samples. CDR3 sequence reads: CASSETTGVSEKLFF. The CDR3 DNA sequence: TGCGCCAGCAGTGAGACGACAGGGGTATCAGAAAAACTGTTTTTT.